The next 25 T cell receptor beta chains were all read from a single sample in a study of beta chain features in type 1 diabetes. Findings and caveats of the study: All four CD4+ subsets from Type 1 diabetes patients carried moderately but significantly shorter TCRB CDR3s.

These receptors lack a known antigen. The isolated RNA, all of it, was reverse transcribed, so expressed TCRB transcripts were what got sequenced. The data were produced by immunoSEQ multiplex PCR, yet TCRdb's version contains in-frame clones alone and is incomplete. The sample has 35,000 to 45,000 clones, approximately 70% seen once. Material for sequencing was Tregs from blood. The receptors here all came from a man aged 25 to 45 with type 1 diabetes. Some clones in this sample may be carry-over from other donors' samples.

DNA for the CDR3: TGTGCCAGCAGTGTCCCGGGGTTGGCCATTCAGTACTTC. This codes for CASSVPGLAIQYF. The J gene is TRBJ2-4, the V gene TRBV6-1; weak D call: TRBD2 (5 bases). This CDR3 is 13 amino acids long. Looked up from germline, CDR1 is MNHNS and CDR2 is SASEGT. With 4 bases removed from V and 9 bases from J, the gap between germline ends came to 13 bases.

This clone was recorded a few times. The chain is built from TRBV14 and TRBJ2-3; tentative D call: TRBD2 (6 bases). Germline lookup yields CDR1 SGHDN and CDR2 FVKESK. V lost 1 base to trimming and J lost 4 bases, with 12 bases between them. The CDR3 runs 15 residues. The CDR3 DNA reads TGTGCCAGCAGCCAAGGGGCTAGCGACGCAGATACGCAGTATTTT. It yields the protein CASSQGASDADTQYF.

This clone appeared a single time. The chain carries TRBV30 and TRBJ1-5; 9 bases map to TRBD1. The V gene end was trimmed by 5 bases and the J gene end by 4 bases; junction bases not matched to a gene: 3. The CDR3 runs 13 residues. Germline V lookup: CDR1 GTSNPN, CDR2 SVGIG (reference sequence). The CDR3 here is CAWAGTGNQPQHF. The CDR3 DNA follows: TGTGCCTGGGCCGGGACAGGGAATCAGCCCCAGCATTTT.

This rearrangement joins TRBV6-1 to TRBJ2-3; 9 nucleotides line up with TRBD1. After removal of 8 bases from V and 11 bases from J, the junction contained 14 bases not matched to a gene. Germline V lookup: CDR1 MNHNS, CDR2 SASEGT. The CDR3 is 14 amino acids. CDR3 sequence: CASLETGGHLGQYF. CDR3 nucleotide sequence: TGTGCCAGCCTCGAAACAGGGGGCCACCTAGGGCAGTATTTT.

This clone has only one observation. V usage is TRBV11-2 and J usage is TRBJ2-5, with D perhaps TRBD2 (5 bases). The V end lost 3 bases, the J end lost 5 bases, and 10 bases lay between the germline ends. The CDR3 loop spans 13 amino acids. The germline V gene encodes CDR1 SGHAT and CDR2 FQNNGV. CDR3 region: CASSFTRRETQYF. The CDR3 DNA reads TGTGCCAGCAGCTTTACTCGGAGGGAGACCCAGTACTTC. The variable domain in full, completed from reference TRBV11-2 and TRBJ2-5, reads EAGVAQSPRYKIIEKRQSVAFWCNPISGHATLYWYQQILGQGPKLLIQFQNNGVVDDSQLPKDRFSAERLKGVDSTLKIQPAKLEDSAVYLCASSFTRRETQYFGPGTRLLVL.

The chain joins TRBV6-1 to TRBJ1-6; 7 bases align to TRBD1. V lost 4 bases and J lost 9; bases outside the gene matches: 3. The CDR3 totals 13 residues. Germline V lookup: CDR1 MNHNS, CDR2 SASEGT. CDR3 protein: CASSVEGASPLHF. The DNA for the CDR3 is TGTGCCAGCAGTGTAGAGGGGGCTTCACCCCTCCACTTT.

This clone was found a few times. The chain couples TRBV6-1 to TRBJ1-1; no firm D call. Trimming removed 3 bases at V and 1 base at J, with 6 bases between. This CDR3 spans 13 amino acids. Germline-derived CDR1 and CDR2 are MNHNS and SASEGT. The CDR3 DNA reads as TGTGCCAGCAGTGATCTAACGAACACTGAAGCTTTCTTT. It is translated as CASSDLTNTEAFF.

This clone was recorded a few times. The CDR3 nucleotides read TGTGCCAGCGCGCTGGGACAGACGGTGGTAGGGACCCAGTACTTC. Protein: CASALGQTVVGTQYF. The chain couples TRBV28 to TRBJ2-5, with 7 nucleotides matching TRBD1. V was pared by 8 bases and J by 7 bases, with 16 bases of the junction left unmatched. The CDR3 consists of 15 residues. Per germline, CDR1 MDHEN and CDR2 SYDVKM. Based on the CDR3 plus reference TRBV28 and TRBJ2-5, the full variable domain is DVKVTQSSRYLVKRTGEKVFLECVQDMDHENMFWYRQDPGLGLRLIYFSYDVKMKEKGDIPEGYSVSREKKERFSLILESASTNQTSMYLCASALGQTVVGTQYFGPGTRLLVL.

This clone was observed a handful of times. This chain links TRBV5-1 with TRBJ1-5, with 10 bases identical to TRBD1. This CDR3 comprises 16 residues. Germline V lookup: CDR1 SGHRS, CDR2 YFSETQ. V trimming: 0 bases; J trimming: 7 bases; junction bases outside the gene matches: 7. The CDR3 nucleotides read TGCGCCAGCAGCTTGGCCGGACAGGGGGTTGGCCAGCCCCAGCATTTT. Amino acids: CASSLAGQGVGQPQHF.

This clone came up a few times. The chain uses TRBV7-3 and TRBJ2-1; 8 bases agree with TRBD2. This CDR3 has 15 amino acids. CDR1 is SGHTA and CDR2 is FQGTGA in the germline V gene. The V and J ends lost 4 bases and 4 bases, in that order; junction bases with no gene match: 6. The CDR3 region has the DNA TGTGCCAGCAGCTGGAGCGGGGGAGGGTACAATGAGCAGTTCTTC. Protein product: CASSWSGGGYNEQFF. Full variable domain (missing parts from reference TRBV7-3 and TRBJ2-1): GAGVSQTPSNKVTEKGKYVELRCDPISGHTALYWYRQSLGQGPEFLIYFQGTGAADDSGLPNDRFFAVRPEGSVSTLKIQRTERGDSAVYLCASSWSGGGYNEQFFGPGTRLTVL.

The chain couples TRBV5-4 to TRBJ2-1, with 13 bases aligning to TRBD2. Germline V gives CDR1 SGHNT, CDR2 YYREEE (reference sequence). V lost 4 bases, J lost 8 bases, and 6 bases stayed unmatched. CDR3 length: 15 amino acids. The CDR3, as DNA: TGTGCCAGCAGCCTGACTAGCGGGGGGTGGTATGAGCAGTTCTTC. Translating gives CASSLTSGGWYEQFF.

This clone was counted a single time. The chain couples TRBV10-3 to TRBJ2-3; 9 nucleotides align to TRBD2. The CDR3 is made up of 16 amino acids. Germline V lookup: CDR1 ENHRY, CDR2 SYGVKD. The junction had 12 bases not matched to a gene; V was cut back by 7 bases and J by 4 bases. The CDR3 reads CAIKGRERGAPDTQYF. CDR3 DNA sequence: TGTGCCATCAAGGGTCGGGAGCGGGGGGCCCCAGATACGCAGTATTTT.

The J gene is TRBJ2-5, the V gene TRBV7-9; D is unresolved. The closer fit of TRBJ2-7 to the DNA end suggests the J call may be wrong. CDR1 is SEHNR, CDR2 FQNEAQ, per germline (reference sequence). The CDR3 consists of 13 residues. As DNA, the CDR3 is TGTGCCAGCAGCTTAACCCCGGTCTACGAGCAGTACTTC. Translation: CASSLTPVYEQYF.

The chain employs TRBV5-1 and TRBJ1-1, with no clear D. The CDR3 runs 13 residues. Between the trimmed V and J ends, which lost 2 bases and 2 bases, there was a span of 7 bases. CDR1 SGHRS and CDR2 YFSETQ come from the germline V gene. The CDR3: CASSFNSNTEAFF. DNA for the CDR3: TGCGCCAGCAGCTTTAACAGTAACACTGAAGCTTTCTTT.

This chain uses TRBV7-2 with TRBJ2-5, with 7 bases matching TRBD1. The CDR3 totals 15 residues. Germline-derived CDR1 and CDR2 are SGHTA and FQGNSA. The junction had 5 bases not matched to a gene; V was cut back by 1 base and J by 3 bases. CDR3 bases: TGTGCCAGCAGCTTAGAGAGGGGGCGAGAAGAGACCCAGTACTTC. This encodes CASSLERGREETQYF. Together with reference TRBV7-2 and TRBJ2-5, the CDR3 gives the full variable domain: GAGVSQSPSNKVTEKGKDVELRCDPISGHTALYWYRQSLGQGLEFLIYFQGNSAPDKSGLPSDRFSAERTGGSVSTLTIQRTQQEDSAVYLCASSLERGREETQYFGPGTRLLVL.

The CDR3 region is CASSLFGTGTKNIQYF. DNA for the CDR3: TGTGCCAGCAGTTTATTTGGGACAGGGACCAAAAACATTCAGTACTTC. The chain has TRBV28 and TRBJ2-4, with 9 bases aligning to TRBD1. The germline gives CDR1 MDHEN, CDR2 SYDVKM. J gave up 2 bases and V 1 base, and 3 bases lay outside the gene matches. The CDR3 is made up of 16 amino acids.

This clone has just one count. The rearrangement joins TRBV14 to TRBJ2-2; 9 bases are a match to TRBD1. V lost 2 bases and J lost 8; bases outside the gene matches: 9. The CDR3 extends over 16 amino acids. The V gene's germline CDR1 is SGHDN and CDR2 FVKESK. This chain's CDR3 is CASSQYRDRVRGELFF. The CDR3 coding sequence is TGTGCCAGCAGCCAATACCGGGACAGGGTCCGTGGGGAGCTGTTTTTT.

The rearrangement links TRBV19 to TRBJ2-1, with a possible D match to TRBD2 (5 bases). CDR3 length equals 14 residues. V was trimmed by 5 bases and J by 6 bases, leaving 14 bases between them. Germline V gene sequence: CDR1 LNHDA, CDR2 SQIVND (reference sequence). This CDR3 reads CASSSPRGINEQFF. For the CDR3, the DNA is TGTGCCAGTAGTTCCCCTCGGGGTATCAATGAGCAGTTCTTC. Full variable domain (remainder filled in from reference TRBV19 and TRBJ2-1): DGGITQSPKYLFRKEGQNVTLSCEQNLNHDAMYWYRQDPGQGLRLIYYSQIVNDFQKGDIAEGYSVSREKKESFPLTVTSAQKNPTAFYLCASSSPRGINEQFFGPGTRLTVL.

This chain joins TRBV19 and TRBJ1-2, with TRBD1 identical over 8 bases. Germline trimming cut 5 bases from V and 5 bases from J; bases unmatched to any gene: 4. This CDR3 is built from 13 residues. The germline V gene has CDR1 LNHDA and CDR2 SQIVND (reference sequence). The chain's CDR3 is CASSAGQGYGYTF. The CDR3 nucleotides are TGTGCCAGTAGTGCCGGACAGGGTTATGGCTACACCTTC. The entire variable domain, with the rest obtained from reference TRBV19 and TRBJ1-2, is as follows: DGGITQSPKYLFRKEGQNVTLSCEQNLNHDAMYWYRQDPGQGLRLIYYSQIVNDFQKGDIAEGYSVSREKKESFPLTVTSAQKNPTAFYLCASSAGQGYGYTFGSGTRLTVV.

The V and J genes are TRBV7-2 and TRBJ1-2; 7 bases are a match to TRBD1. The CDR3 is 14 amino acids. V was clipped by 6 bases and J by 5 bases; unmatched bases: 9. Germline CDR1 reads SGHTA; CDR2 reads FQGNSA. The CDR3 region has the DNA TGTGCCAGCAGGGAAGGGACAGTTAGATATGGCTACACCTTC. Protein sequence: CASREGTVRYGYTF.

The genes are TRBV25-1 and TRBJ2-2; weak D call: TRBD1 (6 bases). Germline CDR1 MGHDK, CDR2 SYGVNS. The CDR3 covers 16 residues. The V end was cut by 3 bases, the J end by 1 base, with 12 bases between. The CDR3 DNA reads TGTGCCAGCAGTGAGACAGGCGCTGGGAACACCGGGGAGCTGTTTTTT. It encodes CASSETGAGNTGELFF.

The rearrangement links TRBV19 to TRBJ1-2; 7 bases align to TRBD1. This CDR3 is 14 amino acids long. From germline, CDR1 is LNHDA and CDR2 SQIVND (reference sequence). The junction had 8 bases not matched to a gene; V was cut back by 6 bases and J by 4 bases. The CDR3 reads CASSVDRTLYGYTF. In DNA form, the CDR3 reads TGTGCCAGTAGCGTGGACAGGACCCTCTATGGCTACACCTTC.

The V and J genes are TRBV6-6 and TRBJ1-4; D is possibly TRBD1 (5 bases). This CDR3 contains 14 residues. Trimming left V 1 base short and J 8 bases short, with 11 bases between. CDR1 and CDR2 (germline): MNHNY, SVGAGI (reference sequence). CDR3 in DNA: TGTGCCAGCAGTTACTTTCCCTCAGGGGAAAAACTGTTTTTT. Its protein product is CASSYFPSGEKLFF.

This clone was seen a few times. The J gene is TRBJ2-1, the V gene TRBV7-6; a possible D gene is TRBD2 (6 bases). CDR3 length: 15 residues. Germline loops: CDR1 SGHVS, CDR2 FNYEAQ. The V and J ends lost 5 bases and 0 bases respectively, with 11 bases between them. Written as DNA, the CDR3 is TGTGCCAGCAGCCCGGCCGGGGGCTCCTACAATGAGCAGTTCTTC. Translated, it gives CASSPAGGSYNEQFF.

The chain recombines TRBV5-1 with TRBJ2-5; D is undetermined. TRBJ2-7 matches the DNA end more closely, so the J call is doubtful. The CDR3 length is 16 residues. Germline V lookup: CDR1 SGHRS, CDR2 YFSETQ. The DNA of the CDR3 is TGCGCCAGCAGCCTTAGTTCGCTCCTTCTTCCCTACGAGCAGTACTTC. This translates into CASSLSSLLLPYEQYF.